Described below is a single TCR beta chain sequence and its context. This sample is part of a study of T-cell reconstitution after alpha-beta-depleted transplantation in children. Unique molecular identifiers were built into the TCRbeta library. Each CDR3 protein is one row after TCRdb ran MiXCR on the PCR reads. The sample yields about a million distinct CDR3 sequences, about 26% seen once. This specimen was PBMCs, mostly from graft donor cells, taken 360 days after TCRalphabeta/CD19-depleted stem cell transplant. The origin of this receptor is a boy younger than two who had a stem cell transplant for SCID, so the T cells may come from the graft donor.

CDR3 in amino acids: CASSLSRGIKNTEAFF. The CDR3, as DNA: TGTGCCAGCAGTTTATCGAGGGGGATAAAGAACACTGAAGCTTTCTTT. The J gene is TRBJ1-1, the V gene TRBV27; D might be TRBD1 (6 bases). CDR3 length: 16 residues. Germline CDR1 MNHEY, CDR2 SMNVEV (reference sequence). V was pared by 0 bases and J by 1 base, with 12 bases between.